This TCR beta chain is drawn from a study of T cell responses to AZD1222 COVID-19 vaccine. Overall study results and limits: In a largely white British group with more females than males, clonal diversity was possibly underestimated. Regions 160-218 and 743-854 dominated among vaccine-associated CD4 TCRs spanning spike. Researchers took repertoire samples only after the peak T cell response had come. Two AZD1222 doses significantly raised spike-specific TCR breadth and depth over controls.

Clones were read by immunoSEQ multiplex PCR, and TCRdb kept only the in-frame ones, dropping some. This repertoire shows fewer than 150,000 clones, more than 75% found once; its top ten account for more than 3%. Germline CDR1 and CDR2: WSHSY and SAAADI. V lost 6 bases and J 0 bases, leaving 5 bases between the germline ends. CDR3 length: 12 amino acids. Worth noting for this clone: Its antigen is unidentified.

This TCR derives from an adult who received the AZD1222 COVID-19 vaccine. The V gene is TRBV10-2, the J gene TRBJ1-1, with no clear D. Sequenced here: peripheral blood, sampled 28 days after the second AZD1222 dose. The DNA of the CDR3 is TGCGCCAGCAGCAGCATGAACACTGAAGCTTTCTTT. This gives the protein CASSSMNTEAFF.